These 32 T cell receptor beta chains were all obtained from the same sample, sequenced in a study of Graves' ophthalmopathy and Graves' hyperthyroidism. The authors amplified TCR beta CDR3 regions from RNA transcripts. The authors performed first-round RT-PCR with HTBI primers and then a second-round multiplex PCR. TCRdb re-called the multiplex PCR reads with MiXCR, one entry per CDR3 protein. The sample includes 650,000 to 900,000 distinct CDR3 sequences, 40% of them seen just once. Sequencing was done on a sample of peripheral blood. Every receptor here comes from an adult man with Graves' ophthalmopathy.

The chain has TRBV7-9 and TRBJ2-7, with 7 bases identical to TRBD1. The V segment lost 2 bases and the J segment 7 bases; nucleotides outside the gene matches: 14. From germline, CDR1 is SEHNR and CDR2 FQNEAQ (reference sequence). The CDR3 covers 16 residues. CDR3 DNA: TGTGCCAGCAGCTTACGGCCGAGAGACAGGGCCTCTGAGCAGTACTTC. Translated: CASSLRPRDRASEQYF.

Ten or more counts support this clonotype. V usage is TRBV20-1 and J usage is TRBJ2-7, with TRBD1 matching 10 bases. This CDR3 region has 14 residues. Germline-derived CDR1 and CDR2 are DFQATT and SNEGSKA (reference sequence). J was trimmed by 4 bases and V by 5 bases; bases with no gene match: 8. CDR3 loop: CSAPRDRGQYEQYF. CDR3 DNA sequence: TGCAGTGCTCCCCGAGACAGGGGGCAATACGAGCAGTACTTC.

The table lists this clonotype with many counts. This CDR3 reads CAISEYRGNTIYF. DNA of the CDR3: TGTGCCATCAGTGAGTATCGAGGAAACACCATATATTTT. The V call is TRBV10-3, the J call TRBJ1-3; no clear D. CDR1 and CDR2 from the germline V gene are ENHRY and SYGVKD. CDR3 length equals 13 residues. The V end lost 1 base, the J end lost 4 bases, and 5 bases lay between the germline ends.

This clonotype was observed at least ten times. The CDR3 DNA sequence: TGCAGTGCTAGGCCTAGCGGTTCCTACGAGCAGTACTTC. Translation gives CSARPSGSYEQYF. The chain couples TRBV20-1 to TRBJ2-7; 7 nucleotides match TRBD2. The germline gives CDR1 DFQATT, CDR2 SNEGSKA (reference sequence). V lost 3 bases, J lost 1 base, and 3 bases stayed unmatched. The CDR3 is 13 residues long.

This clonotype was picked up one time. The V and J genes are TRBV7-9 and TRBJ1-4; D gene uncertain. Trimming left V 5 bases short and J 3 bases short, with 16 bases between. Germline assignment: CDR1 SEHNR and CDR2 FQNEAQ (reference sequence). CDR3 size: 16 residues. The CDR3 region has the DNA TGTGCCAGCAGCCAAGATCTCTGGGGTGCTAATGAAAAACTGTTTTTT. Amino acid sequence: CASSQDLWGANEKLFF.

V and J are TRBV5-4 and TRBJ1-2; D is unclear. The V gene's germline CDR1 is SGHNT and CDR2 YYREEE (reference sequence). Trimming removed 4 bases from V and 2 bases from J, with 15 bases in between. The CDR3 sequence is 15 residues long. The CDR3 sequence is CASSVGLGRNYGYTF. DNA of the CDR3: TGTGCCAGCAGCGTTGGGCTGGGGAGGAACTATGGCTACACCTTC.

This clonotype showed up just a few times. The rearrangement joins TRBV20-1 to TRBJ2-5; 9 nucleotides align to TRBD2. Germline V gene data show CDR1 as DFQATT and CDR2 as SNEGSKA (reference sequence). This CDR3 region has 13 residues. V trimming: 3 bases; J trimming: 5 bases; junction bases outside the gene matches: 4. CDR3 bases: TGCAGTGCTAGTGCTAGCGGGGCGGAGACCCAGTACTTC. Amino acid sequence: CSASASGAETQYF.

The sample holds a few counts of this clonotype. This rearrangement joins TRBV24-1 to TRBJ1-5, with a weak D call TRBD1 (5 bases). The CDR3 is made up of 13 amino acids. Between the trimmed V and J ends, which lost 11 bases and 6 bases, there was a span of 16 bases. From germline, CDR1 is KGHDR and CDR2 SFDVKD. The CDR3 coding sequence is TGTGCCAGCAGACCTAGGAGGGGTCAGCCCCAGCATTTT. Its protein is CASRPRRGQPQHF.

The chain uses TRBV2 and TRBJ2-6; 9 nucleotides line up with TRBD1. The germline gives CDR1 SNHLY, CDR2 FYNNEI. The V and J ends lost 8 bases and 0 bases, in that order; junction bases with no gene match: 11. The CDR3 consists of 18 residues. Here the CDR3 DNA reads TGTGCCAGCGGGTTGACAGGGGGGGTTCTCTCTGGGGCCAACGTCCTGACTTTC. Residues: CASGLTGGVLSGANVLTF.

The J gene is TRBJ2-2, the V gene TRBV2; a weak D match, TRBD1 (6 bases). The CDR3 runs 15 residues. The V end was cut by 5 bases, the J end by 1 base, with 11 bases between. CDR1 and CDR2 (germline): SNHLY, FYNNEI. CDR3 residues: CASSQTRGNTGELFF. The CDR3 nucleotides read TGTGCCAGCAGTCAGACCAGGGGGAACACCGGGGAGCTGTTTTTT.

V is TRBV7-8 and J is TRBJ1-6; TRBD1 agrees at 10 bases. The CDR3 contains 14 residues. V shed 6 bases and J 11 bases; nucleotides not matched to a gene: 7. Germline loops: CDR1 SGHVS, CDR2 FQNEAQ. DNA for the CDR3: TGTGCCAGCAGTCTCGACAGGGGGCTTCCACCCCTCCACTTT. This gives the protein CASSLDRGLPPLHF.

The gene calls are TRBV29-1 and TRBJ1-1, with D perhaps TRBD1 (6 bases). Deletions cut 5 bases from V and 4 bases from J, with 17 bases between. The CDR3 has 14 residues. Germline CDR1 reads SQVTM; CDR2 reads ANQGSEA. The CDR3 DNA follows: TGCAGCGTTAGTGGGGGGCTCCAAGGCACTGAAGCTTTCTTT. Translated: CSVSGGLQGTEAFF.

This clonotype was seen at least ten times. This chain joins TRBV7-2 and TRBJ2-7; a weak D match, TRBD1 (5 bases). Deletions cut 5 bases from V and 5 bases from J, with 10 bases between. CDR3 length: 12 residues. Germline V CDR1 and CDR2: SGHTA, FQGNSA. This CDR3 is CASSKGAHEQYF. The DNA of the CDR3 is TGTGCCAGCAGCAAAGGGGCCCACGAGCAGTACTTC.

The chain carries TRBV2 and TRBJ1-1; D is undetermined. The V and J ends lost 2 bases and 4 bases respectively, with 8 bases between them. This CDR3 is 13 amino acids long. Germline CDR1 SNHLY, CDR2 FYNNEI. CDR3 sequence: CASSENGPTEAFF. CDR3 DNA: TGTGCCAGCAGTGAAAACGGGCCCACTGAAGCTTTCTTT.

On this clonotype: This may stem from a read error, because a much larger clone lies one nucleotide away. The chain links TRBV7-3 to TRBJ1-1; D ambiguous. Germline values: CDR1 SGHTA, CDR2 FQGTGA. Trimming pared 6 bases from V and 3 bases from J, leaving 20 bases between. The CDR3 sequence is 16 residues long. CDR3 protein: CASRDTDGWRDTEAFF. As DNA, the CDR3 is TGTGCCAGCAGAGATACCGATGGTTGGAGGGACACTGAAGCTTTCTTT.

There are a few counts of this clonotype. V and J are TRBV11-2 and TRBJ1-1; D perhaps matches TRBD1 (6 bases). Germline V lookup: CDR1 SGHAT, CDR2 FQNNGV. Trimming removed 3 bases from V and 5 bases from J, with 19 bases in between. CDR3 length: 16 residues. CDR3: CASSLLEGDYTTEAFF. CDR3 bases: TGTGCCAGCAGCTTGCTCGAGGGGGATTACACGACTGAAGCTTTCTTT.

Concerning this clonotype itself: One junction end disagrees with the germline gene, perhaps due to a read error. The chain combines TRBV25-1 with TRBJ2-7; D call uncertain. Germline lookup yields CDR1 MGHDK and CDR2 SYGVNS. The CDR3 contains 13 residues. Written as DNA, the CDR3 is TGTGCCAGCAGTGGGCGGAGCTCCTACGAGCGGTACTTC. It yields the protein CASSGRSSYERYF.

In the case of this clonotype: Being one base from a much bigger clone, this may be a read error. The chain uses TRBV29-1 and TRBJ1-1; a weak D match, TRBD1 (6 bases). The length of the CDR3 is 12 residues. In germline, CDR1 is SQVTM, CDR2 ANQGSEA. V was clipped by 6 bases and J by 3 bases, with 11 bases between them. The DNA of the CDR3 is TGCAGCGTGCAGGACAGATACACTGAAGCTTTCTTT. This encodes CSVQDRYTEAFF.

This clonotype was seen at least ten times. The chain carries TRBV10-3 and TRBJ2-6, with 8 nucleotides matching TRBD1. Per germline, CDR1 ENHRY and CDR2 SYGVKD. CDR3 length equals 17 residues. With V trimmed by 6 bases and J by 1 base, 8 bases remained unmatched. The CDR3 sequence: CAIRTPGGQSGANVLTF. The CDR3 region has the DNA TGTGCCATCAGGACACCAGGGGGCCAGTCTGGGGCCAACGTCCTGACTTTC.

V usage is TRBV7-8 and J usage is TRBJ1-5; the D is unclear. There are 15 residues in the CDR3. The germline V and J ends were trimmed by 5 bases and 0 bases, with 11 bases remaining between them. Germline V lookup: CDR1 SGHVS, CDR2 FQNEAQ. The CDR3 sequence: CASSTDGFSNQPQHF. CDR3 bases: TGTGCCAGCAGCACAGACGGATTTAGCAATCAGCCCCAGCATTTT.

Many counts were recorded for this clonotype. The chain carries TRBV9 and TRBJ2-7, with TRBD1 matching 7 bases. This CDR3 spans 13 amino acids. The V segment lost 5 bases and the J segment 5 bases; nucleotides outside the gene matches: 7. Germline CDR1 and CDR2: SGDLS and YYNGEE. CDR3 sequence reads: CASSDRVSNEQYF. The CDR3 DNA reads TGTGCCAGCAGTGACAGGGTTAGCAACGAGCAGTACTTC.

At least ten counts were recorded for this clonotype. The gene calls are TRBV10-3 and TRBJ1-2; 9 bases are a match to TRBD1. The CDR3 contains 15 residues. V lost 4 bases, J lost 7 bases, and 10 bases stayed unmatched. The germline CDR1 and CDR2 sequences are ENHRY and SYGVKD. CDR3 protein: CAISGSGTGIRGYTF. The CDR3 DNA sequence: TGTGCCATCAGTGGTTCCGGGACAGGGATTCGTGGCTACACCTTC.

This clonotype has a count of ten or more. This sequence joins TRBV11-2 and TRBJ2-5; TRBD2 aligns across 7 bases. The junction had 2 bases not matched to a gene; V was cut back by 6 bases and J by 4 bases. The CDR3 totals 12 residues. Germline values: CDR1 SGHAT, CDR2 FQNNGV. The CDR3 region is CASRVAGETQYF. CDR3 DNA: TGTGCCAGCAGAGTAGCGGGAGAGACCCAGTACTTC.

The V and J genes are TRBV5-1 and TRBJ2-7; TRBD1 aligns across 8 bases. The CDR3 consists of 14 residues. V dropped 4 bases and J dropped 7; count of bases not matched to a gene: 10. The germline gives CDR1 SGHRS, CDR2 YFSETQ. The CDR3 DNA reads as TGCGCCAGCAGCCCGGGACAGGATGGGCGAGAGCAGTACTTC. Protein sequence: CASSPGQDGREQYF. Variable domain in full (rest from reference TRBV5-1 and TRBJ2-7): KAGVTQTPRYLIKTRGQQVTLSCSPISGHRSVSWYQQTPGQGLQFLFEYFSETQRNKGNFPGRFSGRQFSNSRSEMNVSTLELGDSALYLCASSPGQDGREQYFGPGTRLTVT.

The chain couples TRBV5-8 to TRBJ2-6; D remains unclear. Trimming stripped 1 base from V and 2 bases from J, with 7 bases between. Looked up from germline, CDR1 is SGHTS and CDR2 is YDEGEE. This CDR3 has 15 residues. The chain's CDR3 is CASSLPTAGANVLTF. CDR3 bases: TGTGCCAGCAGCTTGCCCACAGCTGGGGCCAACGTCCTGACTTTC.

In its sample, this clonotype was seen a few times. This chain links TRBV19 with TRBJ1-5, with D maybe TRBD1 (6 bases). This CDR3 is 15 amino acids long. Germline V gives CDR1 LNHDA, CDR2 SQIVND (reference sequence). The V end was cut by 9 bases, the J end by 6 bases, with 21 bases between. Here the CDR3 DNA reads TGTGCCAGCGACGGAACGGGGGGCTTAGGTCAGCCCCAGCATTTT. Encoded protein: CASDGTGGLGQPQHF.

J is TRBJ2-1 and V is TRBV11-1; no definite D call. This CDR3 is built from 18 residues. CDR1 and CDR2 from the germline V gene are SGHAT and FQDESV (reference sequence). Trimming stripped 4 bases from V and 0 bases from J, with 19 bases between. The CDR3, as DNA: TGTGCCAGCAGCTCGACATTCGACACCTCAAGCTCCTACAATGAGCAGTTCTTC. It codes for CASSSTFDTSSSYNEQFF.

This sequence joins TRBV10-3 and TRBJ2-5; TRBD2 might be the D (5 bases). From germline, CDR1 is ENHRY and CDR2 SYGVKD. This CDR3 contains 14 residues. Trimming took 8 bases from V and 1 from J, leaving 14 bases between them. In DNA form, the CDR3 reads TGTGCCATCTCATCGGGGATCCTCCAAGAGACCCAGTACTTC. Amino acid sequence: CAISSGILQETQYF.

The rearrangement uses TRBV24-1 and TRBJ1-5; TRBD1 matches at 9 bases. The CDR3 is 17 amino acids. Germline assignment: CDR1 KGHDR and CDR2 SFDVKD. V shed 4 bases and J 7 bases; nucleotides not matched to a gene: 13. DNA of the CDR3: TGTGCCACCAGTGACCATGGACAGGGGCACGGGGAGCAGCCCCAGCATTTT. Residues: CATSDHGQGHGEQPQHF.

This clonotype occurred a few times. V gene TRBV2 combines with J gene TRBJ1-5; D perhaps matches TRBD1 (5 bases). CDR1 is SNHLY and CDR2 is FYNNEI in the germline V gene. Deletions cut 4 bases from V and 0 bases from J, with 7 bases between. CDR3 size: 14 residues. Here the CDR3 DNA reads TGTGCCAGCAGTGCAGGGTTTAGCAATCAGCCCCAGCATTTT. Amino acid sequence: CASSAGFSNQPQHF. Full variable domain (remainder filled in from reference TRBV2 and TRBJ1-5): EPEVTQTPSHQVTQMGQEVILRCVPISNHLYFYWYRQILGQKVEFLVSFYNNEISEKSEIFDDQFSVERPDGSNFTLKIRSTKLEDSAMYFCASSAGFSNQPQHFGDGTRLSIL.

As regards this clonotype: This may stem from a read error, because a much larger clone lies one nucleotide away. This rearrangement joins TRBV5-1 to TRBJ1-1, with a weak D call TRBD1 (5 bases). The CDR3 loop spans 15 amino acids. Germline-derived CDR1 and CDR2 are SGHRS and YFSETQ. The CDR3 sequence: CVSSFIRQGNTEAFF. CDR3 sequence (DNA): TGCGTCAGCAGCTTCATTCGGCAGGGGAACACTGAAGCTTTCTTT.

V is TRBV20-1 and J is TRBJ2-7, with 7 bases that match TRBD2. With V trimmed by 0 bases and J by 4 bases, 6 bases remained unmatched. The CDR3 contains 14 residues. CDR1 DFQATT and CDR2 SNEGSKA come from the germline V gene (reference sequence). The CDR3 bases are TGCAGTGCTAGAGAGGCCAGCGGGAAGTACGAGCAGTACTTC. Protein product: CSAREASGKYEQYF.